One sample yielded the 9 T cell receptor beta chains listed below, sequenced in a study of T-cell memory formation after mild COVID-19. TCRdb reprocessed the 5' RACE reads via MiXCR and lists one record per CDR3 protein. The sample records 190,000 or so distinct CDR3 sequences, about 10% being singletons. Sequencing input: PBMCs or a T cell subset sorted from them (not recorded which). The receptors here all came from a man younger than 35 who had mild COVID-19 (a few samples of this study predate the infection). Cell type and time point are not known.

This clonotype has a count of ten or more. J is TRBJ2-7 and V is TRBV29-1, with no clear D. The germline gives CDR1 SQVTM, CDR2 ANQGSEA. Trimming took off 2 bases at V and 2 bases at J, with 10 bases between the two ends. The CDR3 runs 13 residues. CDR3 DNA sequence: TGCAGCGTTGAAAAGTACAGCCCCTACGAGCAGTACTTC. It codes for CSVEKYSPYEQYF.

This clonotype was found a few times. The V and J genes are TRBV3-1 and TRBJ2-1, with 8 nucleotides matching TRBD1. Trimming cost V 4 bases and J 8 bases; bases outside gene matches: 10. The CDR3 length is 15 residues. The germline CDR1 and CDR2 sequences are LGHDT and YNNKEL (reference sequence). The CDR3: CASSPKDREGDEQFF. In nucleotides, the CDR3 is TGTGCCAGCAGCCCCAAGGACAGGGAAGGCGATGAGCAGTTCTTC.

The chain links TRBV3-1 to TRBJ2-5; perhaps TRBD2 as D (5 bases). The germline gives CDR1 LGHDT, CDR2 YNNKEL (reference sequence). Trimming took 4 bases from V and 5 from J, leaving 11 bases between them. The CDR3 totals 13 residues. The CDR3 DNA reads as TGTGCCAGCAGCCCCGGGATACTGGAGACCCAGTACTTC. Translation gives CASSPGILETQYF.

This clonotype was seen more than once but under ten times. The chain couples TRBV20-1 to TRBJ2-1; a weak D match, TRBD2 (6 bases). Trimming pared 1 base from V and 9 bases from J, leaving 10 bases between. CDR3 length: 12 residues. Germline assignment: CDR1 DFQATT and CDR2 SNEGSKA (reference sequence). The CDR3: CSARGGGGEQFF. In DNA, the CDR3 is TGCAGTGCTAGAGGGGGAGGCGGTGAGCAGTTCTTC.

This clonotype was found a few times. The chain links TRBV7-9 to TRBJ1-5; D is perhaps TRBD1 (6 bases). V lost 1 base and J lost 11, with 12 bases in between. The CDR3 is 13 residues long. The germline CDR1 and CDR2 sequences are SEHNR and FQNEAQ (reference sequence). As DNA, the CDR3 is TGTGCCAGCAGCTTAGGACAGGATTCGACCCAGCATTTT. Its protein product is CASSLGQDSTQHF.

This clonotype has a handful of counts. The rearrangement links TRBV20-1 to TRBJ2-7; 9 nucleotides match TRBD1. V gave up 4 bases and J gave up 2 bases; unmatched junction bases: 3. CDR1 DFQATT and CDR2 SNEGSKA come from the germline V gene (reference sequence). There are 13 residues in the CDR3. The CDR3 spells CSAIGQGTYEQYV. In DNA, the CDR3 is TGCAGTGCTATCGGACAGGGGACCTACGAGCAGTACGTC.

The chain is built from TRBV28 and TRBJ2-4, with no clear D. The V gene's germline CDR1 is MDHEN and CDR2 SYDVKM. The CDR3 is made up of 17 amino acids. Trimming stripped 1 base from V and 0 bases from J, with 13 bases between. Written as DNA, the CDR3 is TGTGCCAGCAGTTTATCCCGCGGAGTAGGAGCCAAAAACATTCAGTACTTC. Its translation: CASSLSRGVGAKNIQYF.

The rearrangement joins TRBV7-8 to TRBJ2-6; D uncertain. With 5 bases removed from V and 2 bases from J, the gap between germline ends came to 19 bases. Germline assignment: CDR1 SGHVS and CDR2 FQNEAQ. The CDR3 covers 18 residues. This CDR3 is CASSLSRNWWAGANVLTF. CDR3 coding DNA: TGTGCCAGCAGCCTCAGCCGGAACTGGTGGGCTGGGGCCAACGTCCTGACTTTC. Full variable domain (remainder filled in from reference TRBV7-8 and TRBJ2-6): GAGVSQSPRYKVAKRGQDVALRCDPISGHVSLFWYQQALGQGPEFLTYFQNEAQLDKSGLPSDRFFAERPEGSVSTLKIQRTQQEDSAVYLCASSLSRNWWAGANVLTFGAGSRLTVL.

This clonotype showed up many times. V is TRBV12-3 or TRBV12-4 and J is TRBJ2-1; maybe TRBD1 (6 bases). The V end was cut by 2 bases, the J end by 8 bases, with 16 bases between. The CDR3 length is 15 residues. The CDR3 nucleotides read TGTGCCAGCAGTTTAACTTCAGGTGGGGGCTATGAGCAGTTCTTC. It codes for CASSLTSGGGYEQFF.